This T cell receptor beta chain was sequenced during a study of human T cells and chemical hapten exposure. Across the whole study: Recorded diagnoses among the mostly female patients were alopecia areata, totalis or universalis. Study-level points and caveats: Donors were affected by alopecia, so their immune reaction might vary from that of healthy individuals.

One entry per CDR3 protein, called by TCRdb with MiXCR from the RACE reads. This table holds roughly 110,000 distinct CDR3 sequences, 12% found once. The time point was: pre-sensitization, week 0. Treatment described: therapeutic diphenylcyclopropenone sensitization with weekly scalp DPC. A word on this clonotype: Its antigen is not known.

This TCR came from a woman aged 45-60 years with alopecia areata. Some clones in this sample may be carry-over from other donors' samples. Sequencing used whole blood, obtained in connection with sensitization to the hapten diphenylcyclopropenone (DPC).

This CDR3 is CASSLLGNSYEQYF. The CDR3, as DNA: TGTGCCAGCAGCTTGTTAGGGAACTCCTACGAGCAGTACTTC. This sequence joins TRBV7-9 and TRBJ2-7, with no clear D. V lost 3 bases, J lost 0 bases, and 9 bases lay in between. Looked up from germline, CDR1 is SEHNR and CDR2 is FQNEAQ (reference sequence). This CDR3 has 14 residues.